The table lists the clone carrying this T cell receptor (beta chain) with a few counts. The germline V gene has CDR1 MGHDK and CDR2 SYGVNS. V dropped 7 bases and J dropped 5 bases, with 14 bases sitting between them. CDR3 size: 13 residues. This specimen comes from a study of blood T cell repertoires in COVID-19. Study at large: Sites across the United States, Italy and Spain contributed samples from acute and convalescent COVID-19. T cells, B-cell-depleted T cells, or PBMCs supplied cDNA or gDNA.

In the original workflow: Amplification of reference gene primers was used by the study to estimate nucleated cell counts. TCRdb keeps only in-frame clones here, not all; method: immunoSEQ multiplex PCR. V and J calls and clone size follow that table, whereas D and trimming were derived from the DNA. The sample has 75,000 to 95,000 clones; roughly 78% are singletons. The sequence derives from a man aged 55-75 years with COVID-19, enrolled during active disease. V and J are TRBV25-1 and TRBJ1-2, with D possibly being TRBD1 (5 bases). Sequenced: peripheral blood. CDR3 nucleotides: TGTGCCAGCACGATAGGGGATGGATATGGCTACACCTTC. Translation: CASTIGDGYGYTF.